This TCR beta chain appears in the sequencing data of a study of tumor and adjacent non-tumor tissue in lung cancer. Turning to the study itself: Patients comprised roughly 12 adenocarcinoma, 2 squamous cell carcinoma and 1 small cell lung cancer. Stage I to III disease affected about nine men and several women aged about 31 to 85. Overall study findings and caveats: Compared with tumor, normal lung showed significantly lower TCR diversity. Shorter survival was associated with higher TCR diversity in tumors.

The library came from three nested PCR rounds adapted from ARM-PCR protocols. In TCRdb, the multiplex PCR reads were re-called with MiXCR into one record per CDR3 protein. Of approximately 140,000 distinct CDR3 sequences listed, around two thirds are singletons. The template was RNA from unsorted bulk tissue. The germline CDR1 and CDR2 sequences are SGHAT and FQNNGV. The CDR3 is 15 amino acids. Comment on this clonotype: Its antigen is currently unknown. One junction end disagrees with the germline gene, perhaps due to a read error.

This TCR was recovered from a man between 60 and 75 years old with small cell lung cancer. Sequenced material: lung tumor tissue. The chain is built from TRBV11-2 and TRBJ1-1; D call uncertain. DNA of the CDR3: TGTGTCAGCAGCTCTCCGGGCAGGCCGTACACTGAAGCTTTCTTT. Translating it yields CVSSSPGRPYTEAFF.